This T cell receptor (beta chain) appears in the sequencing data of a study of blood T cell repertoires in COVID-19. Participants were aged 18 to 89 years from around 25 US areas. Clones were read by immunoSEQ multiplex PCR, and TCRdb kept only the in-frame ones, dropping some. The sample records around 190,000 clones, about 88% being singletons. The CDR3 sequence is 20 residues long. V lost 0 bases to trimming and J lost 2 bases; unmatched junction nucleotides: 19. Looked up from germline, CDR1 is LGHDT and CDR2 is YNNKEL (reference sequence). This clonotype originated in a woman in her thirties or forties in a cohort exposed to, infected with or recovered from COVID-19 (not recorded which). Material for sequencing was PBMCs or T cells enriched from blood (not recorded which). The V gene is TRBV3-1 (or the pseudogene TRBV3-2), the J gene TRBJ2-7; 7 bases agree with TRBD2. CDR3 nucleotide sequence: TGTGCCAGCAGCCAAGATCCCTCCGGGAGGAAACCCTATTGGGCCTACGAGCAGTACTTC. It codes for CASSQDPSGRKPYWAYEQYF.